Presented here are 12 T cell receptor beta chains from one specimen sequenced in a study of circulating tumor DNA in untreated peripheral T-cell lymphoma. Sequencing used immunoSEQ multiplex PCR; TCRdb keeps in-frame clones, though not all of them. This table holds 6,500 to 7,500 clones, 60% to 85% found once. Sequenced sample: tumor tissue. Source of these receptors: a human donor with peripheral T-cell lymphoma.

The chain joins TRBV7-1 to TRBJ2-5, with 12 bases fitting TRBD2. TRBV7-1 counts as an open reading frame of uncertain function. The CDR3 spans 16 residues. J gave up 1 base and V 5 bases, and 5 bases lay outside the gene matches. CDR3 in DNA: TGTGCCAGCAGCCCCGGACTAGCGGGGCTCCAAGAGACCCAGTACTTC. It translates to CASSPGLAGLQETQYF.

This clone was seen only a few times. For the CDR3, the DNA is TGTGCCAGCTCACCAGGCGGTTGGGAAATGAACACTGAAGCTTTCTTT. The encoded protein is CASSPGGWEMNTEAFF. This chain joins TRBV18 and TRBJ1-1; D call uncertain. The CDR3 contains 16 residues. Trimming removed 2 bases at V and 0 bases at J, with 13 bases between. CDR1 is KGHSH, CDR2 LQKENI, per germline.

The chain employs TRBV21-1 and TRBJ2-3; the DNA was not compared with TRBD1, the D call given in the table. TRBV21-1 is assigned pseudogene status. The CDR3 is made up of 13 amino acids. CDR3 protein: CASMAGITDTQYF. The CDR3 DNA follows: TGTGCCAGCATGGCAGGGATCACAGATACGCAGTATTTT.

The chain is built from TRBV28 and TRBJ1-4; no reliable D call. The CDR3 is made up of 15 amino acids. Per the germline V gene, CDR1 is MDHEN and CDR2 is SYDVKM. V was clipped by 6 bases and J by 8 bases, with 19 bases between them. The CDR3 reads CASRPEGLIGEKLFF. The CDR3 DNA reads TGTGCCAGCAGACCGGAAGGATTAATTGGAGAAAAACTGTTTTTT.

This clone was detected a few times. The chain carries TRBV14 and TRBJ2-7; weak D call: TRBD1 (6 bases). CDR1 and CDR2 from the germline V gene are SGHDN and FVKESK. The V gene lost 4 bases and the J gene lost 2 bases, with 12 bases spanning the gap. CDR3 length equals 14 residues. As DNA, the CDR3 is TGTGCCAGCAGCCCCTGGACAGATCCCTACGAGCAGTACTTC. Amino acids: CASSPWTDPYEQYF. Based on the CDR3 plus reference TRBV14 and TRBJ2-7, the full variable domain is EAGVTQFPSHSVIEKGQTVTLRCDPISGHDNLYWYRRVMGKEIKFLLHFVKESKQDESGMPNNRFLAERTGGTYSTLKVQPAELEDSGVYFCASSPWTDPYEQYFGPGTRLTVT.

J is TRBJ1-1 and V is TRBV23-1, with D tentatively TRBD1 (6 bases). TRBV23-1 is annotated as an ORF whose role is uncertain. The germline V and J ends were trimmed by 6 bases and 4 bases, with 12 bases remaining between them. The length of the CDR3 is 13 residues. CDR3 sequence reads: CASSFRGPTEAFF. The DNA of the CDR3 is TGCGCCAGCAGCTTTCGGGGGCCCACTGAAGCTTTCTTT.

The chain is built from TRBV19 and TRBJ2-7, with D tentatively TRBD2 (6 bases). The V end lost 6 bases, the J end lost 0 bases, and 15 bases lay between the germline ends. This CDR3 has 15 amino acids. Per the germline V gene, CDR1 is LNHDA and CDR2 is SQIVND (reference sequence). This chain's CDR3 is CASRNPGLSSYEQYF. CDR3 DNA: TGTGCCAGTAGAAATCCGGGACTGAGCTCCTACGAGCAGTACTTC.

Sample share makes this clone medium-sized. The chain employs TRBV30 and TRBJ1-1; 7 bases are a match to TRBD1. After removal of 2 bases from V and 6 bases from J, the junction contained 9 bases not matched to a gene. The CDR3 extends over 14 amino acids. Germline assignment: CDR1 GTSNPN and CDR2 SVGIG (reference sequence). This CDR3 reads CAWSPGGRVAEAFF. CDR3 coding DNA: TGTGCCTGGAGTCCAGGGGGTAGAGTAGCTGAAGCTTTCTTT.

This CDR3 reads CASSLFAGSVTDTQYF. CDR3 DNA: TGTGCCAGCAGCTTATTTGCGGGTTCCGTCACAGATACGCAGTATTTT. This sequence joins TRBV7-1 and TRBJ2-3; D may be TRBD2 (5 bases). TRBV7-1 is an ORF, with its function uncertain. This CDR3 is built from 16 residues. V dropped 4 bases and J dropped 2 bases, with 16 bases sitting between them.

Only one count was recorded for this clone. The chain uses TRBV7-6 and TRBJ2-2, with TRBD2 as a possible D gene (6 bases). The CDR3 is made up of 17 amino acids. V lost 3 bases and J lost 2, with 16 bases in between. Germline V CDR1 and CDR2: SGHVS, FNYEAQ. The CDR3 sequence is CASSLAIGRGNTGELFF. The CDR3 bases are TGTGCCAGCAGCTTGGCCATCGGGCGGGGTAACACCGGGGAGCTGTTTTTT. Filled out from reference TRBV7-6 and TRBJ2-2, the complete variable domain reads GAGVSQSPRYKVTKRGQDVALRCDPISGHVSLYWYRQALGQGPEFLTYFNYEAQQDKSGLPNDRFSAERPEGSISTLTIQRTEQRDSAMYRCASSLAIGRGNTGELFFGEGSRLTVL.

The chain couples TRBV7-6 to TRBJ2-2; D remains ambiguous. V gave up 5 bases and J gave up 1 base, with 11 bases separating them. This CDR3 comprises 15 residues. CDR1 and CDR2 (germline): SGHVS, FNYEAQ. The DNA for the CDR3 is TGTGCCAGCAGCCTTGAGTGGGGGAACACCGGGGAGCTGTTTTTT. It encodes CASSLEWGNTGELFF.

This clone appeared a few times. The chain employs TRBV29-1 and TRBJ2-5; weak D call: TRBD1 (6 bases). Germline values: CDR1 SQVTM, CDR2 ANQGSEA. The CDR3 runs 17 residues. V lost 5 bases and J 5 bases, leaving 27 bases between the germline ends. CDR3 region: CSVTGTGLVNPQETQYF. The CDR3 DNA follows: TGCAGCGTTACCGGAACAGGGTTGGTGAATCCCCAGGAGACCCAGTACTTC.